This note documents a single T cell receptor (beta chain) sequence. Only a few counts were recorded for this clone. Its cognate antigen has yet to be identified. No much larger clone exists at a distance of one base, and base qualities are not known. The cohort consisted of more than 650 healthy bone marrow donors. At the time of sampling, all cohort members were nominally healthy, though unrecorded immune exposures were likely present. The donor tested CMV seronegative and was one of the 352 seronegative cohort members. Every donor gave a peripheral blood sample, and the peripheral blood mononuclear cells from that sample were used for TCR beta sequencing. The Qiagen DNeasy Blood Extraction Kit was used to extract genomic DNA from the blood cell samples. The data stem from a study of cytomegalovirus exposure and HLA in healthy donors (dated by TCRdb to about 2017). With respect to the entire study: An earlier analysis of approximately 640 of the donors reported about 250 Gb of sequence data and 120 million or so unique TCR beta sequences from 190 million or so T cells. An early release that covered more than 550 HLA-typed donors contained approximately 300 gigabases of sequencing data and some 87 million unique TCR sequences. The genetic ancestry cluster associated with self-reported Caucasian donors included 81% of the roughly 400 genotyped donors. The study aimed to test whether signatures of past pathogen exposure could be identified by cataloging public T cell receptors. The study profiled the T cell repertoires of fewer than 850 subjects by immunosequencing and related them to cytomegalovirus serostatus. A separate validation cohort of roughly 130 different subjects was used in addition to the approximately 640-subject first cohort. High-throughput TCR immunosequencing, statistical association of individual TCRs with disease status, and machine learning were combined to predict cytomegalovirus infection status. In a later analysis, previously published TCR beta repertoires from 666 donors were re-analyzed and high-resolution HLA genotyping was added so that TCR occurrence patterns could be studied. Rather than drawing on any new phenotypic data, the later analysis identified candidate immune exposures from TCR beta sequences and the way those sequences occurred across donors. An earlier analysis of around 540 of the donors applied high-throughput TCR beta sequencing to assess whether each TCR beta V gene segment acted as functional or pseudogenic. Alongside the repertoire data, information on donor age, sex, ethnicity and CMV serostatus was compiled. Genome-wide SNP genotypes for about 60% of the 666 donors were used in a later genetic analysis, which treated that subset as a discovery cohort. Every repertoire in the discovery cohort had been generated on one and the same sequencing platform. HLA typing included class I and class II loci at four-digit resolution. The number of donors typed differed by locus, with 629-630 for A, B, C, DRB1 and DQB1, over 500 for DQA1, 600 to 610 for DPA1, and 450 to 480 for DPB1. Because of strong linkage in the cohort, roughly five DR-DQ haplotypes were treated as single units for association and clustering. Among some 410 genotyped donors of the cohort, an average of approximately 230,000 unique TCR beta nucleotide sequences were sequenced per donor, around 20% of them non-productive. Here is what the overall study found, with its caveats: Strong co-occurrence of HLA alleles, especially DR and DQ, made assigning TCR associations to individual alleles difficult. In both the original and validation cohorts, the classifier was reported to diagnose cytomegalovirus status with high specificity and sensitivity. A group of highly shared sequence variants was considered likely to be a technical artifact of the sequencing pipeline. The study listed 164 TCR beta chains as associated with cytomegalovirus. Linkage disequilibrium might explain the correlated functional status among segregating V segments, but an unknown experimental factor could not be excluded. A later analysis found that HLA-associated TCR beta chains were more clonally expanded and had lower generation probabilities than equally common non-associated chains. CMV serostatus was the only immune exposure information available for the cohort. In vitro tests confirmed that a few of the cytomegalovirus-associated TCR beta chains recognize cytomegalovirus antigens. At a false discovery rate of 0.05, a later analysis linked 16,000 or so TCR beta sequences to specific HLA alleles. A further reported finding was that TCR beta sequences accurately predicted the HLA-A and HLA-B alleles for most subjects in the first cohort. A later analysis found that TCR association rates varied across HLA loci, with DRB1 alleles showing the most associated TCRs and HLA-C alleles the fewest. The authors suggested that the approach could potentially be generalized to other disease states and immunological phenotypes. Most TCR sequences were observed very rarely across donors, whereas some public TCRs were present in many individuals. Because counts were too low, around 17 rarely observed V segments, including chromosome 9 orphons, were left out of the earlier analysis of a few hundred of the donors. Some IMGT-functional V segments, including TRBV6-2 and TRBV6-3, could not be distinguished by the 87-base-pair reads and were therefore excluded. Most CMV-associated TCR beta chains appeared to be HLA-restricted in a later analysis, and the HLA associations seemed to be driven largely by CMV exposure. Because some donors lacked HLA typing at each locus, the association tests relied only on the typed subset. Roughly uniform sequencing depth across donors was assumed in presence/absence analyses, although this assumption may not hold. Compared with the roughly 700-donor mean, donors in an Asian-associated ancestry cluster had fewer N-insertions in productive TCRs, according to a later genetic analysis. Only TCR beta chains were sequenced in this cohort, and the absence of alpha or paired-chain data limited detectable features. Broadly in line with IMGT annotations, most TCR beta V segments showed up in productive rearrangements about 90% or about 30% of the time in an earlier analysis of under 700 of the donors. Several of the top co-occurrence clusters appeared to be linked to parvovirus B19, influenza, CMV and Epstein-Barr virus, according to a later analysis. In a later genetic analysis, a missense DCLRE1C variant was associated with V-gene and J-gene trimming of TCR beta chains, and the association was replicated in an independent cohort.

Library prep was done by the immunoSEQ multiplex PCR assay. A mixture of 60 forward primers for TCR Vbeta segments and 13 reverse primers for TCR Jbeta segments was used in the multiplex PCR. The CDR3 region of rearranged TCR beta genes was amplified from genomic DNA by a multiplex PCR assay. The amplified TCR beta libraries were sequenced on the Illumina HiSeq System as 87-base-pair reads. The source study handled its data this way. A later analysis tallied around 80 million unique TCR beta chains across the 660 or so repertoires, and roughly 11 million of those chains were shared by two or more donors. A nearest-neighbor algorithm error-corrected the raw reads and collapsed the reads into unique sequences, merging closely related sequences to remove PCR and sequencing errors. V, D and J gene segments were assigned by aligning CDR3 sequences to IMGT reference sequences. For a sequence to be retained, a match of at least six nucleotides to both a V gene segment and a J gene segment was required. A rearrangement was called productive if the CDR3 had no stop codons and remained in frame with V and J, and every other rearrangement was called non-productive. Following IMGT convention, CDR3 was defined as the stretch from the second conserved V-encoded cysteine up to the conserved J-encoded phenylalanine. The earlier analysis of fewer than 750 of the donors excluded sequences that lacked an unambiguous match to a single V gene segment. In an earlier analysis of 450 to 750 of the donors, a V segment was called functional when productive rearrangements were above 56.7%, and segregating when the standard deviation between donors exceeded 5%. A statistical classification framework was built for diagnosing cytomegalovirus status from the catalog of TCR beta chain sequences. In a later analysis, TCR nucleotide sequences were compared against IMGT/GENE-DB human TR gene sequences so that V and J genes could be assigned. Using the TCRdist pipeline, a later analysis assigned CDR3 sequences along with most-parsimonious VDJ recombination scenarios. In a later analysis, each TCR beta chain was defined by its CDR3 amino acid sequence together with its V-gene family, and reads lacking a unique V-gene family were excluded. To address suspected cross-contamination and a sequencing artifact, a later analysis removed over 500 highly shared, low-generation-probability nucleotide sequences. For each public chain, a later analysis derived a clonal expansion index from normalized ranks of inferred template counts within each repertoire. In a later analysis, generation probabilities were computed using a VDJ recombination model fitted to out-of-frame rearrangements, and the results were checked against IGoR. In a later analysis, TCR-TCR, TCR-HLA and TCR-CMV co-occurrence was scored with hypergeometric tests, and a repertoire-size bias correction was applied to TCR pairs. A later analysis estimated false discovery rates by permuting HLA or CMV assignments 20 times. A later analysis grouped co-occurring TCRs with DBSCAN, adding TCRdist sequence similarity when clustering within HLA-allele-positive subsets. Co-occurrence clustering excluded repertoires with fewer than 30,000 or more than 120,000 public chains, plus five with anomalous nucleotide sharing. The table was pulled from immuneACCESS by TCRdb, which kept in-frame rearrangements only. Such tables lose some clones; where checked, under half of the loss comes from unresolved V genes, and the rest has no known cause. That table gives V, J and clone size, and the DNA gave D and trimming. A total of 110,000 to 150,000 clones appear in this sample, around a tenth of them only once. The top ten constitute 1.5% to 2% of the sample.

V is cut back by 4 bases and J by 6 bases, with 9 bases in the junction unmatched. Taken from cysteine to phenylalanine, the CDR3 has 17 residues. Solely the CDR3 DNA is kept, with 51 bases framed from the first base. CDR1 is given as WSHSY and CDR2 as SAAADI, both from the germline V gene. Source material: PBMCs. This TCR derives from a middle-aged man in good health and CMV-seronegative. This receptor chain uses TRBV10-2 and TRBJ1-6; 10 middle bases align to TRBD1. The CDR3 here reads CASSGRQGAPLNSPLHF. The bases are TGCGCCAGCAGTGGACGACAGGGGGCACCCCTTAATTCACCCCTCCACTTT.